These T cell receptor beta chains were read from a single sample in a study of blood T cells in healthy people across ages. TCRdb redid the calling of the 5' RACE reads with MiXCR, one entry per CDR3 protein. The sample includes over 500,000 distinct CDR3 sequences, roughly a quarter of them seen just once. The data were also submitted as part of a second study, on T cells of mothers and their children.

The material sequenced was blood. These receptors all stem from a boy aged 2-9 years in good health. Both conserved end residues are part of each CDR3. A D gene is named only where the DNA matches it firmly. Clone size is not always given. Where it is, it says once, few, many or a class for expanded clones.

NA	few	TRBJ2-3	TRBV12-3/TRBV12-4	CASSHPTSTDTQYF	TGTGCCAGCAGTCACCCGACAAGCACAGATACGCAGTATTTT
TRBD1	NA	TRBJ2-5	TRBV5-1	CASSLGVPGQRETQYF	TGCGCCAGCAGCCTAGGAGTCCCGGGACAGAGGGAGACCCAGTACTTC
TRBD2	few	TRBJ2-5	TRBV24-1	CATSEPGTSGRETQYF	TGTGCCACCAGTGAGCCCGGGACTAGCGGGAGGGAGACCCAGTACTTC
NA	NA	TRBJ2-5	TRBV18	CASSPGDGKTQYF	TGTGCCAGCTCACCAGGGGATGGAAAGACCCAGTACTTC
TRBD2	NA	TRBJ2-1	TRBV7-9	CASSLGAGVENEQFF	TGTGCCAGCAGCTTAGGGGCGGGAGTGGAAAATGAGCAGTTCTTC
TRBD2	NA	TRBJ2-1	TRBV4-1	CASSQDATSGRQAEQFF	TGCGCCAGCAGCCAAGACGCGACTAGCGGGAGACAGGCTGAGCAGTTCTTC
NA	NA	TRBJ2-7	TRBV20-1	CSAREGPSSYEQYF	TGCAGTGCTAGAGAAGGCCCTAGCTCCTACGAGCAGTACTTC
TRBD2	few	TRBJ2-7	TRBV12-3/TRBV12-4	CASSGTSKGYEQYF	TGTGCCAGCAGTGGGACTAGCAAGGGCTACGAGCAGTACTTC
NA	NA	TRBJ1-4	TRBV28	CASSLIEGVGWANEKLFF	TGTGCCAGCAGTTTAATCGAAGGGGTGGGCTGGGCTAATGAAAAACTGTTTTTT
TRBD1	few	TRBJ1-1	TRBV20-1	CSARDWRQGSTEAFF	TGCAGTGCTAGAGATTGGAGACAGGGGAGCACTGAAGCTTTCTTT
TRBD1	NA	TRBJ2-5	TRBV5-1	CASSLAPRTGAETQCF	TGCGCCAGCAGCTTGGCCCCGAGGACAGGGGCGGAGACCCAGTGCTTC
TRBD2	few	TRBJ2-3	TRBV7-2	CASSSGREGRAQYF	TGTGCCAGCAGCTCTGGGCGGGAGGGCCGGGCTCAGTATTTT
TRBD2	NA	TRBJ2-7	TRBV6-2/TRBV6-3	CASSYDVAGGQSSYEQYF	TGTGCCAGCAGTTACGATGTAGCGGGGGGCCAAAGCTCCTACGAGCAGTACTTC
NA	NA	TRBJ2-7	TRBV4-3	CASSHEKVSSYEQYF	TGCGCCAGCAGCCACGAGAAGGTGAGCTCCTACGAGCAGTACTTC
TRBD1	NA	TRBJ1-6	TRBV2	CASSGQGVINSPLHF	TGTGCCAGCAGTGGACAGGGGGTGATCAATTCACCCCTCCACTTT
NA	many	TRBJ1-2	TRBV7-9	CASSLRRGYGYTF	TGTGCCAGCAGCCTGCGAAGGGGCTATGGCTACACCTTC
NA	NA	TRBJ2-1	TRBV12-3/TRBV12-4	CASKEGLTYNEQFF	TGTGCCAGCAAGGAGGGACTCACCTACAATGAGCAGTTCTTC
NA	few	TRBJ2-1	TRBV7-8	CASSRQVSSYNEQFF	TGTGCCAGCAGCCGACAGGTTAGCTCCTACAATGAGCAGTTCTTC
NA	NA	TRBJ2-5	TRBV5-1	CASSLPPSGIGQETQYF	TGCGCCAGCAGCTTACCTCCATCCGGTATAGGCCAAGAGACCCAGTACTTC
NA	NA	TRBJ1-1	TRBV7-9	CASSLPVTPNTEAFF	TGTGCCAGCAGCTTACCGGTCACCCCGAACACTGAAGCTTTCTTT
NA	NA	TRBJ1-1	TRBV2	CASRNGQNTEAFF	TGTGCCAGCAGAAATGGACAGAACACTGAAGCTTTCTTT
TRBD2	NA	TRBJ2-6	TRBV6-1	CASRTGLSSGANVLTF	TGTGCCAGCAGGACGGGACTATCCTCTGGGGCCAACGTCCTGACTTTC
TRBD1	few	TRBJ1-5	TRBV19	CASSTKPGQGIHQPQHF	TGTGCCAGTAGTACCAAGCCAGGACAGGGGATACATCAGCCCCAGCATTTT
TRBD2	NA	TRBJ2-1	TRBV2	CAITSGSYNEQFF	TGTGCCATCACTAGCGGTTCCTACAATGAGCAGTTCTTC
NA	few	TRBJ2-2	TRBV7-2	CASSLVAGPTGGFF	TGTGCCAGCAGCTTAGTGGCAGGGCCGACCGGGGGGTTTTTT
NA	NA	TRBJ2-1	TRBV29-1	CSVEVVAALHQSSYNEQFF	TGCAGCGTTGAAGTTGTAGCGGCCCTACACCAAAGCTCCTACAATGAGCAGTTCTTC
NA	few	TRBJ2-5	TRBV5-6	CASSFKSQGRGETQYF	TGTGCCAGCAGCTTCAAGTCACAGGGAAGGGGCGAGACCCAGTACTTC
NA	few	TRBJ2-7	TRBV12-3/TRBV12-4	CASSFGQPRTYEQYF	TGTGCCAGCAGTTTCGGACAGCCTCGCACCTACGAGCAGTACTTC